The 21 T cell receptor beta chains below come from one sample, sequenced in a study of T cells in Graves' hyperthyroidism and ophthalmopathy. TCR beta CDR3 sequences were amplified from RNA transcripts. TCR CDR3 regions were first amplified by RT-PCR with HTBI primers. TCRdb itself ran the multiplex PCR reads through MiXCR, one entry per CDR3 protein. The top ten clones hold roughly 30% of a sample with fewer than 300,000 distinct CDR3 sequences, over 12% of them seen once. Sequences were obtained from blood. All receptors come from a woman between 45 and 60 years old with Graves' hyperthyroidism that later progressed to Graves' ophthalmopathy.

This chain links TRBV9 with TRBJ2-1; maybe TRBD2 (6 bases). This CDR3 has 15 residues. Germline-derived CDR1 and CDR2 are SGDLS and YYNGEE. V dropped 0 bases and J dropped 0 bases, with 7 bases sitting between them. CDR3 loop: CASSVDSGSYNEQFF. CDR3 DNA sequence: TGTGCCAGCAGCGTAGATAGCGGCTCCTACAATGAGCAGTTCTTC.

This clonotype was seen at least ten times. The chain recombines TRBV11-2 with TRBJ1-6; D not certain. This CDR3 spans 16 amino acids. Germline V CDR1 and CDR2: SGHAT, FQNNGV. With 5 bases removed from V and 3 bases from J, the gap between germline ends came to 14 bases. CDR3 sequence reads: CASSTQAGVYNSPLHF. The CDR3 DNA is TGTGCCAGCAGCACCCAAGCGGGCGTCTATAATTCACCCCTCCACTTT.

This clonotype was counted at least ten times. The rearrangement uses TRBV7-9 and TRBJ1-6; tentative D call: TRBD1 (5 bases). V was shortened by 5 bases and J by 10 bases, with 18 bases between the two germline ends. The CDR3 has 15 residues. CDR1 and CDR2 (germline): SEHNR, FQNEAQ (reference sequence). The CDR3 nucleotides read TGTGCCAGCAGCGAGGGGACGGCCCCCTCCTCACCCCTCCACTTT. Amino acids: CASSEGTAPSSPLHF.

This clonotype was counted at least ten times. The chain employs TRBV20-1 and TRBJ2-1; TRBD2 matches at 8 bases. After removal of 6 bases from V and 5 bases from J, the junction contained 12 bases not matched to a gene. This CDR3 is built from 15 residues. Germline lookup yields CDR1 DFQATT and CDR2 SNEGSKA (reference sequence). The CDR3 nucleotides read TGCAGTGCAACCCTCATCGGGAGGGCTCACAATGAGCAGTTCTTC. Translation gives CSATLIGRAHNEQFF.

This clonotype was observed at least ten times. The V call is TRBV28, the J call TRBJ2-3; TRBD1 matches at 7 bases. The CDR3 consists of 17 residues. CDR1 and CDR2 from the germline V gene are MDHEN and SYDVKM. Unmatched junction bases numbered 11, after V lost 5 bases and J lost 0 bases. This CDR3 reads CASSLSQGSPSTDTQYF. Written as DNA, the CDR3 is TGTGCCAGCAGTCTCTCACAGGGGTCCCCTAGCACAGATACGCAGTATTTT.

The chain has TRBV20-1 and TRBJ1-5; no reliable D call. With 1 base removed from V and 0 bases from J, the gap between germline ends came to 7 bases. Germline V gene data show CDR1 as DFQATT and CDR2 as SNEGSKA (reference sequence). CDR3 length: 14 residues. CDR3 sequence reads: CSARVGSSNQPQHF. For the CDR3, the DNA is TGCAGTGCTAGAGTTGGGAGTAGCAATCAGCCCCAGCATTTT.

This clonotype was seen many times. V gene TRBV5-1 combines with J gene TRBJ2-5; D assignment may be TRBD1 or TRBD2 (5 bases each). The germline gives CDR1 SGHRS, CDR2 YFSETQ. Between the trimmed V and J ends, which lost 2 bases and 3 bases, there was a span of 14 bases. This CDR3 contains 15 residues. The CDR3 spells CASSFAGTTEETQYF. CDR3 nucleotides: TGCGCCAGCAGCTTTGCCGGGACGACCGAAGAGACCCAGTACTTC. The full variable domain, its missing parts supplied by reference TRBV5-1 and TRBJ2-5, is KAGVTQTPRYLIKTRGQQVTLSCSPISGHRSVSWYQQTPGQGLQFLFEYFSETQRNKGNFPGRFSGRQFSNSRSEMNVSTLELGDSALYLCASSFAGTTEETQYFGPGTRLLVL.

This clonotype has a count of ten or more. The chain uses TRBV2 and TRBJ1-1; 11 bases are shared with TRBD1. J was trimmed by 5 bases and V by 5 bases; bases with no gene match: 4. CDR1 is SNHLY and CDR2 is FYNNEI in the germline V gene. CDR3 length equals 14 residues. CDR3 nucleotides: TGTGCCAGCAGTACGGACAGGGGGCGAACTGAAGCTTTCTTT. Protein: CASSTDRGRTEAFF.

Ten or more counts support this clonotype. The rearrangement joins TRBV7-3 to TRBJ2-2; tentatively, D is TRBD1 or TRBD2 (5 bases each). Germline loops: CDR1 SGHTA, CDR2 FQGTGA. The CDR3 is 15 amino acids. Trimming shortened V by 6 bases and J by 9 bases, and 20 bases separated the two germline ends. In DNA form, the CDR3 reads TGTGCCAGCAGTCTCTCGGGGTTTCAGGGCCGGGAGCTGTTTTTT. This encodes CASSLSGFQGRELFF.

The CDR3 sequence: CASSLPRLAGVGYEQYF. DNA of the CDR3: TGTGCCAGCAGTTTACCCCGACTAGCGGGAGTTGGTTACGAGCAGTACTTC. The V and J genes are TRBV28 and TRBJ2-7; 12 bases map to TRBD2. CDR1 is MDHEN and CDR2 is SYDVKM in the germline V gene. The CDR3 loop spans 17 amino acids. The V and J ends lost 2 bases and 4 bases, in that order; junction bases with no gene match: 9. Looking up the rest from reference TRBV28 and TRBJ2-7 gives the full variable domain: DVKVTQSSRYLVKRTGEKVFLECVQDMDHENMFWYRQDPGLGLRLIYFSYDVKMKEKGDIPEGYSVSREKKERFSLILESASTNQTSMYLCASSLPRLAGVGYEQYFGPGTRLTVT.

Only a few counts were recorded for this clonotype. V usage is TRBV9 and J usage is TRBJ1-4, with 7 bases identical to TRBD1. V shed 3 bases, J shed 5 bases, and the junction held 7 bases outside the gene matches. CDR3 size: 15 residues. Germline CDR1 reads SGDLS; CDR2 reads YYNGEE. The CDR3 loop is CASSAGQEGNEKLFF. The CDR3 DNA reads as TGTGCCAGCAGCGCCGGACAGGAGGGGAATGAAAAACTGTTTTTT. The full variable domain, in which reference TRBV9 and TRBJ1-4 provide the parts outside the CDR3, is DSGVTQTPKHLITATGQRVTLRCSPRSGDLSVYWYQQSLDQGLQFLIQYYNGEERAKGNILERFSAQQFPDLHSELNLSSLELGDSALYFCASSAGQEGNEKLFFGSGTQLSVL.

This clonotype was detected a few times. The chain recombines TRBV15 with TRBJ2-1, with TRBD2 identical over 7 bases. Germline V gene lookup returns CDR1 LNHNV and CDR2 YYDKDF (reference sequence). The CDR3 sequence is 16 residues long. V shed 0 bases and J 5 bases; nucleotides not matched to a gene: 7. CDR3 region: CATSRDEREGNNEQFF. In DNA form, the CDR3 reads TGTGCCACCAGCAGAGATGAGAGGGAGGGAAACAATGAGCAGTTCTTC.

With respect to this clonotype: The junction departs from the called germline gene at one end, perhaps through a read error. This chain joins TRBV7-2 and TRBJ1-2; D not resolved. The CDR3 is 12 residues long. Germline values: CDR1 SGHTA, CDR2 FQGNSA. For the CDR3, the DNA is TGTGCCAGCGGCTTAGGAGTCTCGGGCTACACCTTC. Its protein product is CASGLGVSGYTF.

This clonotype was recorded many times. The junction departs from germline at one end; a sequencing error may be responsible. The chain employs TRBV2 and TRBJ2-5; TRBD1 might be the D (6 bases). Per the germline V gene, CDR1 is SNHLY and CDR2 is FYNNEI. The CDR3 runs to 13 residues. CDR3 DNA: TGTGCCAGCAGGGAAGGACAGCAAGAGACCCAGTACTTC. It codes for CASREGQQETQYF.

This clonotype has ten or more counts. The chain couples TRBV12-3 or TRBV12-4 to TRBJ2-5, with 7 bases matching TRBD2. Losses at the gene ends were 5 bases for V and 4 bases for J; bases not matched to a gene: 7. There are 14 residues in the CDR3. CDR3 sequence: CASSTWEGRETQYF. CDR3 DNA: TGTGCCAGCAGTACCTGGGAGGGGAGAGAGACCCAGTACTTC.

This clonotype appeared many times. The J gene is TRBJ1-1, the V gene TRBV18; 7 bases align to TRBD1. CDR1 and CDR2 from the germline V gene are KGHSH and LQKENI. V shed 3 bases, J shed 4 bases, and the junction held 2 bases outside the gene matches. This CDR3 spans 13 amino acids. The CDR3 DNA reads as TGTGCCAGCTCACCCGACAGGGCCACTGAAGCTTTCTTT. Translation gives CASSPDRATEAFF.

On this clonotype itself: Here the CDR3 omits its conserved ending phenylalanine or tryptophan, so a read error is the likely source. The V and J genes are TRBV2 and TRBJ1-1; no clear D. Germline-derived CDR1 and CDR2 are SNHLY and FYNNEI. Trimming pared 8 bases from V and 0 bases from J, leaving 7 bases between. The CDR3 totals 12 residues. CDR3 amino acids: CASGGMNTEAFS. CDR3 sequence (DNA): TGTGCCAGCGGCGGGATGAACACTGAAGCTTTCTCT.

This clonotype was seen ten or more times. The CDR3 DNA sequence: TGTGCCAGCAGCACTAGGCGACAGGGGGTCACGAACACTGAAGCTTTCTTT. This translates into CASSTRRQGVTNTEAFF. This sequence joins TRBV28 and TRBJ1-1; 9 nucleotides align to TRBD1. Germline assignment: CDR1 MDHEN and CDR2 SYDVKM. V dropped 6 bases and J dropped 1; count of bases not matched to a gene: 12. The CDR3 sequence is 17 residues long. Full variable domain (rest looked up from reference TRBV28 and TRBJ1-1): DVKVTQSSRYLVKRTGEKVFLECVQDMDHENMFWYRQDPGLGLRLIYFSYDVKMKEKGDIPEGYSVSREKKERFSLILESASTNQTSMYLCASSTRRQGVTNTEAFFGQGTRLTVV.

This clonotype has at least ten counts. This sequence joins TRBV5-1 and TRBJ1-1; TRBD1 aligns across 9 bases. The CDR3 totals 16 residues. Germline V gene lookup returns CDR1 SGHRS and CDR2 YFSETQ. The trim removed 4 bases at V and 4 bases at J, leaving 11 bases unmatched. CDR3 amino acids: CASSTSPQGAGTEAFF. The CDR3, as DNA: TGCGCCAGCAGCACCTCACCACAGGGGGCGGGCACTGAAGCTTTCTTT.

This clonotype was seen a handful of times. This chain connects TRBV29-1 to TRBJ2-2; TRBD1 matches 8 bases. The length of the CDR3 is 14 residues. Germline V gives CDR1 SQVTM, CDR2 ANQGSEA. The ends lost 5 bases at V and 7 bases at J; junction bases unmatched: 9. The CDR3 region is CSVSAQGANGELFF. The CDR3 DNA follows: TGCAGCGTTTCGGCTCAGGGGGCTAACGGGGAGCTGTTTTTT.

This clonotype was recorded many times. V gene TRBV2 combines with J gene TRBJ2-7; no definite D call. The CDR3 length is 14 residues. V was pared by 6 bases and J by 7 bases, with 19 bases between. Germline V gives CDR1 SNHLY, CDR2 FYNNEI. The CDR3: CASSETVALGEQYF. The CDR3 DNA reads as TGTGCCAGCAGCGAGACGGTGGCGTTGGGGGAGCAGTACTTC.